The rows below give T cell receptor beta chains drawn from one sample of a study of shared clonotypes between healthy human individuals. Profiling relied on immunoSEQ multiplex PCR, and the TCRdb table lists in-frame clones only, not all of them. This table has more than 2 million clones, just under 95% appearing once. The specimen was naive CD8+ T cells from PBMCs. These TCRs come from a man aged 18 to 30 in good health. Some clones in this sample may be carry-over from other donors' samples. Each CDR3 is given with its conserved first and last residue. D genes are given only for firm matches. Where a row states a size, it is once, few, many or the class of an expanded clone; other rows omit it.

V	D	size	J	CDR3
TRBV4-3	TRBD2	once	TRBJ2-1	CASSLGRANEQFF
TRBV7-9	NA	NA	TRBJ2-1	CASSLIVNEQFF
TRBV7-8	TRBD1	NA	TRBJ2-7	CASSPLFLGPGQRSYEQYF
TRBV6-5	NA	NA	TRBJ2-1	CASSYGTPYNEQFF
TRBV5-1	NA	NA	TRBJ2-1	CASSFSNEQFF
TRBV7-9	TRBD2	NA	TRBJ2-5	CASSLFTGGWVGETQYF
TRBV6-6	NA	few	TRBJ1-5	CASSWAVQPQHF
TRBV5-1	TRBD1	NA	TRBJ1-1	CASGQGLNTEAFF
TRBV5-8	NA	NA	TRBJ1-1	CERATLGWVNTEAFF
TRBV29-1	NA	NA	TRBJ1-1	CSVEGPGETEAFF
TRBV2	NA	NA	TRBJ2-5	CASSRYQETQYF
TRBV27	NA	NA	TRBJ2-2	CASSNSGMNTGELFF
TRBV27	TRBD2	NA	TRBJ2-3	CASRIAGVLDTQYF
TRBV27	NA	NA	TRBJ2-7	CASSFVGPVSYEQYF
TRBV28	NA	NA	TRBJ1-4	CASSLNPGATNEKLFF
TRBV19	NA	NA	TRBJ1-5	CASSPPPNNQPQHF
TRBV4-1	NA	NA	TRBJ2-1	CASSQGPSETIYNEQFF
TRBV13	NA	NA	TRBJ2-7	CASSPGDTYEQYF
TRBV7-9	NA	NA	TRBJ1-5	CASSSRGQEDQPQHF
TRBV28	NA	NA	TRBJ1-1	CASTQVTAVNTEAFF
TRBV9	TRBD2	NA	TRBJ2-7	CASSRGASGIDEQYF
TRBV27	TRBD2	NA	TRBJ2-7	CASSSHTSGRPYEQYF